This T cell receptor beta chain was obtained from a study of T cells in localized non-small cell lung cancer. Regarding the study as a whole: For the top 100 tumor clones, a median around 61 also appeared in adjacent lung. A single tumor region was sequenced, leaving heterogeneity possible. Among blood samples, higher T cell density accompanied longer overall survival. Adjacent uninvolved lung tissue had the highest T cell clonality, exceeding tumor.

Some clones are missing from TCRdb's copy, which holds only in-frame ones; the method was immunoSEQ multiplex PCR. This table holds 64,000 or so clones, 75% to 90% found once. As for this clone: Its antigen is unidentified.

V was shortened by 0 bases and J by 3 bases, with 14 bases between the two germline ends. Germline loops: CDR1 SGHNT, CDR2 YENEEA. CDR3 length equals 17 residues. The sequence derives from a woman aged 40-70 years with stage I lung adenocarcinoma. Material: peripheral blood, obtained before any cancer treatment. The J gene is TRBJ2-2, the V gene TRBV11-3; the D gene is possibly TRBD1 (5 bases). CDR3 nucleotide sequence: TGTGCCAGCAGCTTAGATAGGCAGGGCCGTTACACCGGGGAGCTGTTTTTT. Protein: CASSLDRQGRYTGELFF.